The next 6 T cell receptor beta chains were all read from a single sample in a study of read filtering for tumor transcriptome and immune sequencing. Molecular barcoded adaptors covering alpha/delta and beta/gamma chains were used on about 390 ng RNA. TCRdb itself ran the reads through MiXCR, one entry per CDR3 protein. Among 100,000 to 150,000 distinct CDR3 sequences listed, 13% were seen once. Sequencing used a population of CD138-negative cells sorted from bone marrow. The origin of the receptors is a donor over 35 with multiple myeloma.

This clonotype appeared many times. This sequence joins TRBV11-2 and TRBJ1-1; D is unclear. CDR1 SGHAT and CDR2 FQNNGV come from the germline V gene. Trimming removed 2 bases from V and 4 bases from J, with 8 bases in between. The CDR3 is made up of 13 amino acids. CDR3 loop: CASSLRAGTEAFF. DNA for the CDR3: TGTGCCAGCAGCTTAAGAGCGGGCACTGAAGCTTTCTTT.

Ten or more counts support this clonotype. The CDR3 DNA reads as TGTGCCAGCAGCTCGAAAGGGTGGGGTCAGCCCCAGCATTTT. This translates into CASSSKGWGQPQHF. V gene TRBV5-6 combines with J gene TRBJ1-5, with D unresolved. This CDR3 is built from 14 residues. CDR1 SGHDT and CDR2 YYEEEE come from the germline V gene. Trimming removed 3 bases at V and 6 bases at J, with 13 bases between.

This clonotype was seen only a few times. Here the CDR3 reads CSFGEAGRRQETQYF. DNA for the CDR3: TGCAGTTTTGGGGAGGCAGGGCGACGCCAAGAGACCCAGTACTTC. The chain joins TRBV29-1 to TRBJ2-5; D possibly corresponds to TRBD2 (6 bases). The CDR3 runs to 15 residues. Germline V gene data show CDR1 as SQVTM and CDR2 as ANQGSEA.

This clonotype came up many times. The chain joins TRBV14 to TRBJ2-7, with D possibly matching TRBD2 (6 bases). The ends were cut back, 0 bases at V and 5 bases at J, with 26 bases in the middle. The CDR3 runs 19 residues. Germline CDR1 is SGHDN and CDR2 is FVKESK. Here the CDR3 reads CASSQESFRWRGLGNEQYF. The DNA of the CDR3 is TGTGCCAGCAGCCAAGAGAGTTTCCGGTGGAGGGGCCTCGGCAACGAGCAGTACTTC.

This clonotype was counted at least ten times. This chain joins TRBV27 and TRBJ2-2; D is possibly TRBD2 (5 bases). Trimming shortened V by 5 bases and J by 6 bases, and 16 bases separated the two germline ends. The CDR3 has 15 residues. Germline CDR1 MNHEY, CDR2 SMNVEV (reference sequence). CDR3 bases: TGTGCCAGCAGTAACGGTGGGCTAGCATCCGGGGAGCTGTTTTTT. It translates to CASSNGGLASGELFF.

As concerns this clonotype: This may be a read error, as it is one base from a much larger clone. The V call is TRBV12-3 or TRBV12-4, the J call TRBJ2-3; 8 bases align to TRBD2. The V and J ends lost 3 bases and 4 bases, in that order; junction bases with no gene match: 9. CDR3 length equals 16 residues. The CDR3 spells CASSFASGRFADTQYF. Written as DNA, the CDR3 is TGTGCCAGCAGTTTCGCAAGCGGGAGATTTGCAGATACGCAGTATTTT.